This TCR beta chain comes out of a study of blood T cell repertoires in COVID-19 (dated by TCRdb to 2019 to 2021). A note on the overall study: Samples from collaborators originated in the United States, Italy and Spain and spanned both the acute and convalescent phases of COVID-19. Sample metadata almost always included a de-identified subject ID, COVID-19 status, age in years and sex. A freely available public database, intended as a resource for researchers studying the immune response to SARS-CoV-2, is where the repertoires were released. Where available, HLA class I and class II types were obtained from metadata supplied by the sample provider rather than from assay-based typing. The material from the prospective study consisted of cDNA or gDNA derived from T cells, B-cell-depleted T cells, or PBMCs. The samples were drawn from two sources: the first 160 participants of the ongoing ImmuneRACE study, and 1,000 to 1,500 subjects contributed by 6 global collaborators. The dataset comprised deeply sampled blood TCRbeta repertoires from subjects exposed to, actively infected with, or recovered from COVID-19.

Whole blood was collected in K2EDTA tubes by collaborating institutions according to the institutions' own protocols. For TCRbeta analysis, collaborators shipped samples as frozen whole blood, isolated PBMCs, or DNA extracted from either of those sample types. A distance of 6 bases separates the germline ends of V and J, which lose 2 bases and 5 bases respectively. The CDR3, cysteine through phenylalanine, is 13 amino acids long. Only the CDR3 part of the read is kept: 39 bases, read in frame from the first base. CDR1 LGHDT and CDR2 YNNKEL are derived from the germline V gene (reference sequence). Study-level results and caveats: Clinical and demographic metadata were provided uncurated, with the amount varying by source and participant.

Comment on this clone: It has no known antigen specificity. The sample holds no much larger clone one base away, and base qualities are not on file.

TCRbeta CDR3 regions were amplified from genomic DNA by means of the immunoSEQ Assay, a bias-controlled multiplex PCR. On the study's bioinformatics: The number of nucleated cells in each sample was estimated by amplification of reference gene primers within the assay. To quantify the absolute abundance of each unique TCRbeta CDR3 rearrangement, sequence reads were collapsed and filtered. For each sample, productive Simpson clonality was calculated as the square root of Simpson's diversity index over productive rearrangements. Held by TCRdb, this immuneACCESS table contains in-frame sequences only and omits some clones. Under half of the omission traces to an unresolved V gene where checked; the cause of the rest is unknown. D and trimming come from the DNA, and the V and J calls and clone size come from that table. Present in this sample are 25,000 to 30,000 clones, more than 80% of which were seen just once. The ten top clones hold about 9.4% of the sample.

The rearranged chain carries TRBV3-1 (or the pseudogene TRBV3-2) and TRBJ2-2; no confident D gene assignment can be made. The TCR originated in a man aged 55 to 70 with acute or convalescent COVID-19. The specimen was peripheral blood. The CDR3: CASSQLVTGELFF. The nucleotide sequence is TGTGCCAGCAGCCAATTAGTTACCGGGGAGCTGTTTTTT.